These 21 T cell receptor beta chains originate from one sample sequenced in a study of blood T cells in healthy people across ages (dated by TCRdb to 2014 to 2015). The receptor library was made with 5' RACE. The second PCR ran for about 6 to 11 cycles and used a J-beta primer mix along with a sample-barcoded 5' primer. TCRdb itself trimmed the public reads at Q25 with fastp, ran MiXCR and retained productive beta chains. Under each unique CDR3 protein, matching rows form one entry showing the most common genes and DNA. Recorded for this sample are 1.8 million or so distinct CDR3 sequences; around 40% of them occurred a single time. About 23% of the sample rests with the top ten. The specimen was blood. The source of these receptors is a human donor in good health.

The CDR3 DNA reads TGTGCCAGCAAAAACGGGGGGTTTTTGTCCTCCCTCCACTTT. Its translation: CASKNGGFLSSLHF. V and J are TRBV27 and TRBJ1-6; possibly TRBD1 for D (5 bases). The germline V and J ends were trimmed by 7 bases and 14 bases, with 21 bases remaining between them. The CDR3 is 14 residues long. Per germline, CDR1 MNHEY and CDR2 SMNVEV (reference sequence).

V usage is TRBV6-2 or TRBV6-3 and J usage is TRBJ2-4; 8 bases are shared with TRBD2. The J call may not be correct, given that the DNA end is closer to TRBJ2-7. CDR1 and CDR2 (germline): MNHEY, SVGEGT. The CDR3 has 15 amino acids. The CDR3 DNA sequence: TGTGCCAGCAAGAAACCGGGACTAGGCGTCTACGAGCAGTACTTC. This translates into CASKKPGLGVYEQYF.

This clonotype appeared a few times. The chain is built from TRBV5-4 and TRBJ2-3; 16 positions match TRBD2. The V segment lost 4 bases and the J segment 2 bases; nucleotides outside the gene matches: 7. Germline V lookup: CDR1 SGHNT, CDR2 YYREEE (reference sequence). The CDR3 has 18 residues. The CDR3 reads CASSRPGLAGGVTDTQYF. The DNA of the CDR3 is TGTGCCAGCAGCCGTCCGGGACTAGCGGGGGGGGTCACAGATACGCAGTATTTT.

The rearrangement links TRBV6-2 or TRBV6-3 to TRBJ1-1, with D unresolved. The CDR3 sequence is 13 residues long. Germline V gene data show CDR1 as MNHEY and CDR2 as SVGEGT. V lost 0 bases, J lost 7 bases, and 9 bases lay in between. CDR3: CASSYSFGVEAFF. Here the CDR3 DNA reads TGTGCCAGCAGTTACTCGTTTGGGGTTGAAGCTTTCTTT.

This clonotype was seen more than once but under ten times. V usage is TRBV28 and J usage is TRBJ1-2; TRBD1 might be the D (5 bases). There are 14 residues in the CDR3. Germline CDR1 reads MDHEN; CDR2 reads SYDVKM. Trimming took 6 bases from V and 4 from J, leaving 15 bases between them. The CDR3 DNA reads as TGTGCCAGCAGCCCAGGGTCCTGGGCCTATGGCTACACCTTC. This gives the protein CASSPGSWAYGYTF.

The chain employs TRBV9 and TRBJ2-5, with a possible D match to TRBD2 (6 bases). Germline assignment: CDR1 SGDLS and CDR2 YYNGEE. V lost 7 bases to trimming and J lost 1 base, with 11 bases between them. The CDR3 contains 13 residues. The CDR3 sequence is CASQRGLQETQYF. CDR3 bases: TGTGCCAGCCAGAGGGGACTCCAAGAGACCCAGTACTTC.

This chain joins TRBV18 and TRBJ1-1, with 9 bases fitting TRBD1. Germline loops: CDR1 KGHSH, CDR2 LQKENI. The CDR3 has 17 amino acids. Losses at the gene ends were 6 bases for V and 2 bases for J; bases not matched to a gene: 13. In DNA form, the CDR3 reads TGTGCCAGCTCCCCTAACCCGATTACAGGGGGCAACACTGAAGCTTTCTTT. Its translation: CASSPNPITGGNTEAFF.

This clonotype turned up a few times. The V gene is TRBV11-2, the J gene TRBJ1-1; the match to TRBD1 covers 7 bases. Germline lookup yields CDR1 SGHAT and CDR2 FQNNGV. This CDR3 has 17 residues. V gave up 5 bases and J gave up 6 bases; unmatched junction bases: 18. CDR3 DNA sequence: TGTGCCAGCAGCCTCCGGGGGGGCAGGGGGGTTTTTGCTGAAGCTTTCTTT. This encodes CASSLRGGRGVFAEAFF. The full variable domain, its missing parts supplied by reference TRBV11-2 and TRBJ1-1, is EAGVAQSPRYKIIEKRQSVAFWCNPISGHATLYWYQQILGQGPKLLIQFQNNGVVDDSQLPKDRFSAERLKGVDSTLKIQPAKLEDSAVYLCASSLRGGRGVFAEAFFGQGTRLTVV.

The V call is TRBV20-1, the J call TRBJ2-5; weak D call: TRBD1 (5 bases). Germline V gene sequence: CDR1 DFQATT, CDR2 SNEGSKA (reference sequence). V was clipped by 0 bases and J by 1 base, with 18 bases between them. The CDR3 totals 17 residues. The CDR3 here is CSARDPSCQGLQETQYF. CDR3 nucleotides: TGCAGTGCTAGAGACCCGTCGTGTCAGGGCCTCCAAGAGACCCAGTACTTC.

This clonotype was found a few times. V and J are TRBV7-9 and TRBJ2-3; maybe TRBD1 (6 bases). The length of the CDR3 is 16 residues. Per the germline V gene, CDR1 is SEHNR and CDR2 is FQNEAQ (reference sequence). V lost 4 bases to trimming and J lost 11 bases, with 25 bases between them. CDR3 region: CASSSHRDTLLSGQYF. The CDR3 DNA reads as TGTGCCAGCAGCTCCCACCGGGACACGCTACTTTCGGGGCAGTATTTT.

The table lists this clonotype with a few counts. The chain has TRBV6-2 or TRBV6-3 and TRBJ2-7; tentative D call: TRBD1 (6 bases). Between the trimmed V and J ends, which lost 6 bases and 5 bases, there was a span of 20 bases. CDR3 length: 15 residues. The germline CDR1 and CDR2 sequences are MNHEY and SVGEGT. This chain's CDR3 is CASSQYDRLRDEQYF. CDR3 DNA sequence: TGTGCCAGCAGCCAATATGACAGGTTGCGGGACGAGCAGTACTTC.

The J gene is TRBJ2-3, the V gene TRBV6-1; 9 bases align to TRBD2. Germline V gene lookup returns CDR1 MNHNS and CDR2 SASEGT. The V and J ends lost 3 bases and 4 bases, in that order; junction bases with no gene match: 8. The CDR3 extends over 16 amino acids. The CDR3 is CASSERGGASADTQYF. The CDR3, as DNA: TGTGCCAGCAGTGAGCGCGGGGGGGCCTCGGCAGATACGCAGTATTTT.

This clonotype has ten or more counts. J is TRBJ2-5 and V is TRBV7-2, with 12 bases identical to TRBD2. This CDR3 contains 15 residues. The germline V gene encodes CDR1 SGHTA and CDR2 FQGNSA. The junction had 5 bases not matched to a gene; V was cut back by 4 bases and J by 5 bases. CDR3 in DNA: TGTGCCAGCAGCTCTAGCGGGGGGGCTAGGGAGACCCAGTACTTC. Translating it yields CASSSSGGARETQYF.

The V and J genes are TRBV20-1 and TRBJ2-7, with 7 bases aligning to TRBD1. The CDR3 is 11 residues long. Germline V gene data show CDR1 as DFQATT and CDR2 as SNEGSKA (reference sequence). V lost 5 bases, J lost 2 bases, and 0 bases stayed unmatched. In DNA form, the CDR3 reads TGCAGTGCTGGGACAGCCTACGAGCAGTACTTC. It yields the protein CSAGTAYEQYF.

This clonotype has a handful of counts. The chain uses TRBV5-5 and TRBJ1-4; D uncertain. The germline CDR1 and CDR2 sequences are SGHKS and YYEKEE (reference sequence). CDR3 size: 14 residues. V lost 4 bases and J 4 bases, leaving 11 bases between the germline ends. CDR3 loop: CASSHSGINEKLFF. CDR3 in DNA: TGTGCCAGCAGCCACTCGGGCATTAATGAAAAACTGTTTTTT. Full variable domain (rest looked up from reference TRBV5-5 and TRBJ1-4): DAGVTQSPTHLIKTRGQQVTLRCSPISGHKSVSWYQQVLGQGPQFIFQYYEKEERGRGNFPDRFSARQFPNYSSELNVNALLLGDSALYLCASSHSGINEKLFFGSGTQLSVL.

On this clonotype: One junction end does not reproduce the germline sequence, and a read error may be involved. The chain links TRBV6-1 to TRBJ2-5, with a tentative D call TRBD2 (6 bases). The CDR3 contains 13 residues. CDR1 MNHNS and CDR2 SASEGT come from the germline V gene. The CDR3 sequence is CVSGPPGRETQYF. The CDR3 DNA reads TGTGTCAGCGGGCCCCCGGGACGGGAGACCCAGTACTTC.

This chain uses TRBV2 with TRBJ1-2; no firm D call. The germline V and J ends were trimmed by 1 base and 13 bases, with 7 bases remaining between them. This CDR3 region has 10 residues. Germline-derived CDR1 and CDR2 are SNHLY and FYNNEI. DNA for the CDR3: TGTGCCAGCAGTGAAGAAGAGCTCACCTTC. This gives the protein CASSEEELTF.

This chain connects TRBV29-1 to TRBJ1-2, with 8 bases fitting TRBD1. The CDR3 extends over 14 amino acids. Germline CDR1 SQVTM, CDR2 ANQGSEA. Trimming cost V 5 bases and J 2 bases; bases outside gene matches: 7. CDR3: CSVFPTGANYGYTF. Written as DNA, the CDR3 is TGCAGCGTTTTCCCGACAGGGGCGAACTATGGCTACACCTTC.

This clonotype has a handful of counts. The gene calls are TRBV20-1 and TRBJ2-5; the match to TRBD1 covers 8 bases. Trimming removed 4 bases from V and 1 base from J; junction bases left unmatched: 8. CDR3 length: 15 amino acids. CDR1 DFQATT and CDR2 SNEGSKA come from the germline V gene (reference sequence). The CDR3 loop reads CSATPTGVTQETQYF. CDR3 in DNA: TGCAGTGCTACCCCGACAGGGGTCACCCAAGAGACCCAGTACTTC.

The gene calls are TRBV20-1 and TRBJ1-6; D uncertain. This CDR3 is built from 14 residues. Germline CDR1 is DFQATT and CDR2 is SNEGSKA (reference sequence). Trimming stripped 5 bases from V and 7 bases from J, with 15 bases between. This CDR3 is CSAGYSGPNSPLHF. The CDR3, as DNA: TGCAGTGCTGGATACAGTGGCCCGAATTCACCCCTCCACTTT.

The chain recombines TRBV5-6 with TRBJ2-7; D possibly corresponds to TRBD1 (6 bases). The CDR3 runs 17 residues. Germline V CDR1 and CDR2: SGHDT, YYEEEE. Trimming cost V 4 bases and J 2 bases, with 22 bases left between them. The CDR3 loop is CASSPRTVDRYPYEQYF. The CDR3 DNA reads TGTGCCAGCAGCCCCCGTACCGTCGACAGGTACCCCTACGAGCAGTACTTC.